This TCR beta chain was recorded in a study of blood T cell repertoires in COVID-19. Whole-study context: The origin of the acute and convalescent COVID-19 samples was the United States, Italy and Spain. Sample material is recorded as cDNA or gDNA derived from T cells, B-cell-depleted T cells, or PBMCs.

Under the authors' procedure: For nucleated cells, counts were estimated from reference gene primer amplification. Here immunoSEQ multiplex PCR was the method, and the copy in TCRdb shows in-frame clones only, minus some. V and J calls and clone size are those listed in that table; D and trimming were worked out from the DNA. Of some 250,000 clones listed, approximately 90% were seen once; the top ten hold 0.99%. After removal of 6 bases from V and 9 bases from J, the junction contained 9 bases not matched to a gene. The CDR3 length is 14 residues. Germline loops: CDR1 SQVTM, CDR2 ANQGSEA. Sequences were obtained from peripheral blood. The receptor comes from a woman aged 40 to 55 who had recovered from COVID-19. The chain is built from TRBV29-1 and TRBJ2-1; 12 positions agree with TRBD2. The CDR3 here is CSVAPSSGGGEQFF. The CDR3 region has the DNA TGCAGCGTCGCCCCCTCTAGCGGGGGGGGTGAGCAGTTCTTC.